These T cell receptor beta chains were read from a single sample in a study of response to subunit inactivated influenza vaccine. TCRdb passed the RT-PCR reads through MiXCR, listing each CDR3 protein once. The table shows 860,000 or so distinct CDR3 sequences, with 21% occurring only once. Material: PBMCs from blood, obtained 5 to 6 days after vaccination. The receptors shown here come from a man in his fifties or sixties who received an inactivated influenza vaccine. The CDR3 runs from the conserved cysteine through the conserved F or W. Each record gives: V gene, CDR3 length, D gene, clone size, J gene, CDR3 DNA, CDR3 protein. The D gene is left open where the match is weak. For some rows the clone size is stated as once, few or many, or as a class when expanded; others skip it.

v_gene: TRBV7-2
len: 14
d_gene: TRBD2
abundance: few
j_gene: TRBJ2-7
CDR3nt: TGTGCCAGCAGCCCGCCGACTAGCGGGAACGAGCAGTACTTC
CDR3aa: CASSPPTSGNEQYF

v_gene: TRBV5-1
len: 13
d_gene: TRBD1
abundance: many
j_gene: TRBJ2-3
CDR3nt: TGCGCCAGCAGACAGGGGGCGGAAGATACGCAGTATTTT
CDR3aa: CASRQGAEDTQYF

v_gene: TRBV25-1
len: 13
d_gene: .
abundance: once
j_gene: TRBJ1-1
CDR3nt: TGTGCCAGCAGTGAATTTTGGGTTACTGAAGCTTTCTTT
CDR3aa: CASSEFWVTEAFF

v_gene: TRBV20-1
len: 14
d_gene: .
abundance: few
j_gene: TRBJ2-1
CDR3nt: TGCAGTGCTAGAGTTCCCCATTCCTACAATGAGCAGTTCTTC
CDR3aa: CSARVPHSYNEQFF

v_gene: TRBV9
len: 12
d_gene: .
abundance: .
j_gene: TRBJ2-5
CDR3nt: TGTGCCAGCAGCGTAGGGGAGGAGACCCAGTACTTC
CDR3aa: CASSVGEETQYF

v_gene: TRBV6-2/TRBV6-3
len: 17
d_gene: TRBD1
abundance: .
j_gene: TRBJ2-3
CDR3nt: TGTGCCAGCAGCCGACCGACGGGACAGGGATTCGCAGATACGCAGTATTTT
CDR3aa: CASSRPTGQGFADTQYF

v_gene: TRBV12-3/TRBV12-4
len: 15
d_gene: .
abundance: many
j_gene: TRBJ2-1
CDR3nt: TGTGCCAGCAGCCCTTTAGCAGGGGGGCCCAATGAGCAGTTCTTC
CDR3aa: CASSPLAGGPNEQFF

v_gene: TRBV4-1
len: 14
d_gene: .
abundance: few
j_gene: TRBJ1-5
CDR3nt: TGCGCCAGCAGCGGCCAAGGGTTCGCTCAGCCCCAGCATTTT
CDR3aa: CASSGQGFAQPQHF

v_gene: TRBV5-4
len: 13
d_gene: .
abundance: .
j_gene: TRBJ2-3
CDR3nt: TGTGCCAGCCAGGGCCTAACGCGGGATACGCAGTATTTT
CDR3aa: CASQGLTRDTQYF

v_gene: TRBV29-1
len: 14
d_gene: TRBD1
abundance: many
j_gene: TRBJ2-5
CDR3nt: TGCAGCGTTACAGGGGGAGGAATCCGAGAGACCCAGTACTTC
CDR3aa: CSVTGGGIRETQYF

v_gene: TRBV25-1
len: 15
d_gene: TRBD2
abundance: .
j_gene: TRBJ2-2
CDR3nt: TGTGCCAGCAGTGAACTAGCGGGAGTAGCCGGGGAGCTGTTTTTT
CDR3aa: CASSELAGVAGELFF

v_gene: TRBV24-1
len: 17
d_gene: .
abundance: few
j_gene: TRBJ2-2
CDR3nt: TGTGCCACCAGTACTCGCCTGCCGTTGGGAGGCACCGGGGAGCTGTTTTTT
CDR3aa: CATSTRLPLGGTGELFF

v_gene: TRBV20-1
len: 14
d_gene: .
abundance: .
j_gene: TRBJ2-1
CDR3nt: TGCAGTGCTAGAGTCTTCCTCGGGTCGGGTGAGCAGTTCTTC
CDR3aa: CSARVFLGSGEQFF

v_gene: TRBV29-1
len: 12
d_gene: TRBD1
abundance: .
j_gene: TRBJ1-1
CDR3nt: TGCAGCGCCCAACCCAGGACAGGTGAAGCTTTCTTT
CDR3aa: CSAQPRTGEAFF